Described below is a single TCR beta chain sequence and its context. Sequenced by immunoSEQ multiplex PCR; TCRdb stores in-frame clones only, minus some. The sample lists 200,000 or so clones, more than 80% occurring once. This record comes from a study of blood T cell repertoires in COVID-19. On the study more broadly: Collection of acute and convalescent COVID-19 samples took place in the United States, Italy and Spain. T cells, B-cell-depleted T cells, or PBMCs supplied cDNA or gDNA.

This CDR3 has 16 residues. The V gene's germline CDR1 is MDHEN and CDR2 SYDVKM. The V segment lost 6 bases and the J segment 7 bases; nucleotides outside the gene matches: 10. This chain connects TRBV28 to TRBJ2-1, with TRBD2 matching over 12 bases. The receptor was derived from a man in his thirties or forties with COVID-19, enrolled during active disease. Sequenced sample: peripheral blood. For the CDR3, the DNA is TGTGCCAGCAGCCCCGCCCTAGCGGGAGGGCGGAATGAGCAGTTCTTC. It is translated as CASSPALAGGRNEQFF. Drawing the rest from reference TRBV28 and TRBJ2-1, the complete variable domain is DVKVTQSSRYLVKRTGEKVFLECVQDMDHENMFWYRQDPGLGLRLIYFSYDVKMKEKGDIPEGYSVSREKKERFSLILESASTNQTSMYLCASSPALAGGRNEQFFGPGTRLTVL.